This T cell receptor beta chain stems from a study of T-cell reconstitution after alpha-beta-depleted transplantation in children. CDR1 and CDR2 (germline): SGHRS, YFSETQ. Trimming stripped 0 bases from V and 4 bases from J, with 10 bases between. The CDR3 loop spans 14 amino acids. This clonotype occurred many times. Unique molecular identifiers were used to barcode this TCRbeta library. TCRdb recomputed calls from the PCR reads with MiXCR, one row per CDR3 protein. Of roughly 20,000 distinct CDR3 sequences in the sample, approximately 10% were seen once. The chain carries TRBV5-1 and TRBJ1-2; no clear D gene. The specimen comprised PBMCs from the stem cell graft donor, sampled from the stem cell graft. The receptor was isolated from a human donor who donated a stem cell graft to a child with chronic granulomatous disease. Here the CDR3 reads CASSLEGSLYGYTF. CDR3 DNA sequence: TGCGCCAGCAGCTTGGAGGGCAGCCTCTATGGCTACACCTTC. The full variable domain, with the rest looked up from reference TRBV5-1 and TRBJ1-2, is KAGVTQTPRYLIKTRGQQVTLSCSPISGHRSVSWYQQTPGQGLQFLFEYFSETQRNKGNFPGRFSGRQFSNSRSEMNVSTLELGDSALYLCASSLEGSLYGYTFGSGTRLTVV.